Sequencing of this T cell receptor (beta chain) was carried out in a study of cytomegalovirus exposure and HLA in healthy donors. Turning to the study itself: A preliminary data release comprised around 85 million unique TCRs obtained from HLA-typed donors. Study-wide findings and caveats: Most of the CMV-associated TCR beta chains (in a later analysis) appeared to be HLA-restricted. Common viral pathogens (according to a later analysis) appeared linked to several of the most significant clusters.

This PCR relied on a set of 60 Vbeta primers and 13 Jbeta primers. TCRdb's table, derived via immunoSEQ multiplex PCR, lists solely in-frame clones and lacks some. The sample contains 150,000 to 200,000 clones, 81% of which appear only once. Germline assignment: CDR1 SGHVS and CDR2 FQNEAQ. This CDR3 is 15 amino acids long. The V segment lost 2 bases and the J segment 4 bases; nucleotides outside the gene matches: 4. With respect to this clone: No antigen is known for it.

This TCR came from a man between 40 and 49 years old in good health and CMV-seropositive. Sequencing was carried out using PBMCs. This sequence joins TRBV7-8 and TRBJ2-2; 7 bases align to TRBD2. For the CDR3, the DNA is TGTGCCAGCAGCTTAAGGTCGGGGGGCACCGGGGAGCTGTTTTTT. It specifies CASSLRSGGTGELFF. Based on the CDR3 plus reference TRBV7-8 and TRBJ2-2, the full variable domain is GAGVSQSPRYKVAKRGQDVALRCDPISGHVSLFWYQQALGQGPEFLTYFQNEAQLDKSGLPSDRFFAERPEGSVSTLKIQRTQQEDSAVYLCASSLRSGGTGELFFGEGSRLTVL.